The 16 T cell receptor beta chains below were found in one sample sequenced in a study of cytomegalovirus exposure and HLA in healthy donors. The PCR was carried out with 60 Vbeta primers and 13 Jbeta primers. Only in-frame clones appear in the TCRdb table, and some are missing; sequencing was by immunoSEQ multiplex PCR. Here the sample spans 150,000 to 200,000 clones, roughly two thirds being singletons. Sequenced: PBMCs. The receptors come from a woman in her thirties or forties in good health and CMV-seropositive.

The chain's CDR3 is CATSQDRNNQPQHF. CDR3 DNA: TGTGCCACCAGCCAAGACAGGAACAATCAGCCCCAGCATTTT. The chain recombines TRBV15 with TRBJ1-5, with D possibly TRBD1 on 6 matching bases. V was shortened by 5 bases and J by 3 bases, with 11 bases between the two germline ends. The CDR3 runs 14 residues. CDR1 is LNHNV and CDR2 is YYDKDF in the germline V gene (reference sequence). The full variable domain, its missing parts supplied by reference TRBV15 and TRBJ1-5, is DAMVIQNPRYQVTQFGKPVTLSCSQTLNHNVMYWYQQKSSQAPKLLFHYYDKDFNNEADTPDNFQSRRPNTSFCFLDIRSPGLGDTAMYLCATSQDRNNQPQHFGDGTRLSIL.

V gene TRBV7-8 combines with J gene TRBJ1-1; 11 positions match TRBD1. V was pared by 4 bases and J by 3 bases, with 7 bases of the junction left unmatched. The CDR3 is 16 residues long. Germline CDR1 and CDR2: SGHVS and FQNEAQ. The CDR3, as DNA: TGTGCCAGCAGCTCCCCGGACAGGGGGCGCGACACTGAAGCTTTCTTT. This encodes CASSSPDRGRDTEAFF.

On this clone: In the same sample, other DNA sequences code for this CDR3. The rearrangement links TRBV18 to TRBJ1-5; TRBD1 aligns across 7 bases. V shed 3 bases, J shed 5 bases, and the junction held 1 base outside the gene matches. Germline V CDR1 and CDR2: KGHSH, LQKENI. This CDR3 spans 13 amino acids. In nucleotides, the CDR3 is TGTGCCAGCTCACCCGGGACAGATCAGCCCCAGCATTTT. This translates into CASSPGTDQPQHF.

The chain combines TRBV5-6 with TRBJ2-5; 8 nucleotides line up with TRBD1. The J call may not be correct, given that the DNA end is closer to TRBJ2-7. Germline assignment: CDR1 SGHDT and CDR2 YYEEEE. CDR3 length: 13 residues. The CDR3 DNA is TGTGCCTCAAGGACAGGGTCCTCCTACGAGCAGTACTTC. Translated: CASRTGSSYEQYF.

This clone was found once. The chain recombines TRBV7-3 with TRBJ2-3, with a weak D call TRBD2 (7 bases). This CDR3 has 16 residues. Germline lookup yields CDR1 SGHTA and CDR2 FQGTGA. The V and J ends lost 5 bases and 1 base respectively, with 16 bases between them. CDR3 coding DNA: TGTGCCAGCAGCCACGGCGGGGGACAAGGCACAGATACGCAGTATTTT. The encoded protein is CASSHGGGQGTDTQYF.

J is TRBJ2-2 and V is TRBV4-2; 12 positions agree with TRBD2. This CDR3 has 16 amino acids. Germline trimming cut 4 bases from V and 0 bases from J; bases unmatched to any gene: 0. Germline CDR1 is LGHNA and CDR2 is YNFKEQ. The chain's CDR3 is CASSRTSGTNTGELFF. The CDR3 nucleotides are TGTGCCAGCAGCCGGACTAGCGGGACGAACACCGGGGAGCTGTTTTTT.

The chain has TRBV9 and TRBJ1-5; TRBD1 might be the D (6 bases). Germline-derived CDR1 and CDR2 are SGDLS and YYNGEE. V lost 7 bases and J 3 bases, leaving 17 bases between the germline ends. The CDR3 spans 15 residues. The CDR3 sequence is CASSPAGGFNQPQHF. The CDR3 DNA is TGTGCCAGCTCACCGGCGGGGGGCTTCAATCAGCCCCAGCATTTT.

This chain uses TRBV4-2 with TRBJ2-3, with D uncertain. Trimming took 1 base from V and 2 from J, leaving 7 bases between them. CDR3 length: 14 amino acids. Germline CDR1 and CDR2: LGHNA and YNFKEQ. This chain's CDR3 is CASSQALNTDTQYF. The CDR3 nucleotides are TGTGCCAGCAGCCAAGCGCTAAACACAGATACGCAGTATTTT.

The CDR3 DNA follows: TGTGCCAGCTCACCACGGCTAGCGGGGGGCAATACGTACCAAGAGACCCAGTACTTC. Translated: CASSPRLAGGNTYQETQYF. This sequence joins TRBV18 and TRBJ2-5; 11 nucleotides agree with TRBD2. V was clipped by 1 base and J by 0 bases; unmatched bases: 10. CDR3 length: 19 amino acids. Germline values: CDR1 KGHSH, CDR2 LQKENI.

The CDR3 DNA follows: TGTGCCAGCAGCTTATACGGCAGGGGGCGAGGGACAGATACGCAGTATTTT. Its protein is CASSLYGRGRGTDTQYF. V is TRBV7-8 and J is TRBJ2-3; 8 bases agree with TRBD1. Per the germline V gene, CDR1 is SGHVS and CDR2 is FQNEAQ. This CDR3 has 17 amino acids. V lost 2 bases to trimming and J lost 3 bases; unmatched junction nucleotides: 10.

This clone was counted only a few times. V and J are TRBV2 and TRBJ2-7; 7 nucleotides agree with TRBD1. In germline, CDR1 is SNHLY, CDR2 FYNNEI. The CDR3 runs to 15 residues. V lost 2 bases, J lost 1 base, and 5 bases stayed unmatched. CDR3: CASSERGLLSYEQYF. CDR3 bases: TGTGCCAGCAGTGAAAGGGGGCTACTATCCTACGAGCAGTACTTC.

This chain links TRBV7-2 with TRBJ2-7; TRBD1 matches 7 bases. With V trimmed by 3 bases and J by 4 bases, 3 bases remained unmatched. The CDR3 is made up of 13 amino acids. Germline CDR1 is SGHTA and CDR2 is FQGNSA. The DNA for the CDR3 is TGTGCCAGCAGCTTCGGGGACAGTTACGAGCAGTACTTC. This encodes CASSFGDSYEQYF.

This clone was seen more than once but under ten times. The V call is TRBV27, the J call TRBJ2-7; TRBD2 is a possible D gene (6 bases). In germline, CDR1 is MNHEY, CDR2 SMNVEV (reference sequence). The CDR3 spans 15 residues. Trimming shortened V by 2 bases and J by 0 bases, and 11 bases separated the two germline ends. CDR3 nucleotide sequence: TGTGCCAGCAGTTTAGGGAGTAGCGGCTCCTACGAGCAGTACTTC. It translates to CASSLGSSGSYEQYF.

The chain employs TRBV10-3 and TRBJ1-3; the D gene is possibly TRBD1 (6 bases). CDR1 and CDR2 (germline): ENHRY, SYGVKD. This CDR3 is 18 amino acids long. Trimming pared 5 bases from V and 0 bases from J, leaving 20 bases between. CDR3 DNA sequence: TGTGCCATCAGTCCCGGAGATGACAGGTGGATCTCTGGAAACACCATATATTTT. Translated: CAISPGDDRWISGNTIYF.

This clone turned up a few times. A read error may produce the germline difference seen at one junction end. The V gene is TRBV7-7, the J gene TRBJ2-5; 11 bases are shared with TRBD2. Germline CDR1 and CDR2: SSHAT and FNYEAQ (reference sequence). The CDR3 is 17 amino acids. CDR3 sequence (DNA): TGTGCTAGCAGCTTAGACCTAGCGGGAGGAGGACAAGAGACCCAGTACTTC. The encoded protein is CASSLDLAGGGQETQYF.

This chain links TRBV6-1 with TRBJ1-1; TRBD1 might be the D (5 bases). V dropped 6 bases and J dropped 3 bases, with 11 bases sitting between them. The V gene's germline CDR1 is MNHNS and CDR2 SASEGT. The CDR3 runs to 13 residues. The CDR3 is CASSRRGDTEAFF. CDR3 sequence (DNA): TGTGCCAGCAGCCGACGGGGGGACACTGAAGCTTTCTTT.